A selection of T cell receptor beta chains follows, all from one sample in a study of T cell changes during pregnancy in multiple sclerosis. Repertoires were generated with immunoSEQ multiplex PCR, while TCRdb's copy carries only in-frame clones and drops some. Among tens of thousands of clones listed, 94% were seen once. The sample consisted of CD4+ T cells from peripheral blood mononuclear cells, taken after pregnancy. The source of these receptors is a female donor with multiple sclerosis, enrolled in a pregnancy study. Both conserved end residues are part of each CDR3. The D gene is left open where the match is weak. Part of the rows lack a size; the others show once, few, many or a class for expanded clones.

d_gene,len,j_gene,abundance,v_gene,CDR3nt,CDR3aa
TRBD1,15,TRBJ1-2,few,TRBV2,TGTGCCAGCAGTGAAAGGCCGGGACAGTCCTATGGCTACACCTTC,CASSERPGQSYGYTF
TRBD1,14,TRBJ1-2,NA,TRBV19,TGTGCCAGTAGCATAGGACAGGCGGACTATGGCTACACCTTC,CASSIGQADYGYTF
NA,16,TRBJ2-7,NA,TRBV27,TGTGCCAGCAGTTTATCGAGTCCTGATCGCTCCTACGAGCAGTACTTC,CASSLSSPDRSYEQYF
TRBD1,18,TRBJ2-7,NA,TRBV18,TGTGCCAGCTCACCAACCACGGGGGGACAGGGGGGGTCCTACGAGCAGTACTTC,CASSPTTGGQGGSYEQYF
TRBD1,15,TRBJ1-6,NA,TRBV7-9,TGTGCCAGCAGCCCGCTCCGACAGGGGTTACCACCCCTCCACTTT,CASSPLRQGLPPLHF
TRBD1,15,TRBJ2-7,NA,TRBV7-2,TGTGCCAGCAGCCGTTCGGGGACAGAGACCTACGAGCAGTACTTC,CASSRSGTETYEQYF
TRBD2,16,TRBJ2-1,NA,TRBV5-1,TGCGCCAGCAGCTTGGTGGGGATCGGGACTAGCTATGAGCAGTTCTTC,CASSLVGIGTSYEQFF
NA,13,TRBJ2-1,NA,TRBV19,TGTGCCAGTAGATACCGGGGTAACAATGAGCAGTTCTTC,CASRYRGNNEQFF
NA,15,TRBJ1-3,NA,TRBV7-2,TGTGCCAGCAGCTTAAGGGGGTTAGGTGGAAACACCATATATTTT,CASSLRGLGGNTIYF
NA,15,TRBJ1-2,NA,TRBV19,TGTGCCAGTAGTATTGGGGAGGGTACGGCCTATGGCTACACCTTC,CASSIGEGTAYGYTF
TRBD1,15,TRBJ2-1,NA,TRBV29-1,TGCAGCGTTGTTTGGGACAGGGGGCTCTACAATGAGCAGTTCTTC,CSVVWDRGLYNEQFF
NA,12,TRBJ2-7,NA,TRBV11-2,TGTGCCAGCAGCTTAGTTAGCTCCGAGCAGTACTTC,CASSLVSSEQYF
NA,17,TRBJ2-5,once,TRBV11-2,TGTGCCAGCAGCTTAGATATTGGCGGCAAAGTCCAAGAGACCCAGTACTTC,CASSLDIGGKVQETQYF
NA,16,TRBJ2-1,NA,TRBV18,TGTGCCAGCTCACCCTCGGGAGCCTTCCTACATTTAGTGCAGTTCTTC,CASSPSGAFLHLVQFF
TRBD1,14,TRBJ2-7,NA,TRBV30,TGTGCCTGGAGGGGACAGGGGGGGGACTACGAGCAGTACTTC,CAWRGQGGDYEQYF
TRBD2,14,TRBJ2-7,NA,TRBV19,TGTGCCAGTAAACCGGGACTAGCCGCCCACGAGCAGTACTTC,CASKPGLAAHEQYF
TRBD2,16,TRBJ2-1,once,TRBV5-4,TGTGCCAGCAGCTCCACTAGCGGGAGAATCCCCAATGAGCAGTTCTTC,CASSSTSGRIPNEQFF
TRBD1,15,TRBJ1-5,NA,TRBV7-8,TGTGCCAGCAGCTTGGGAGACAGGGAAAATCAGCCCCAGCATTTT,CASSLGDRENQPQHF
NA,12,TRBJ1-1,few,TRBV19,TGTGCCAGTAGTAAACAGGGTACTGAAGCTTTCTTT,CASSKQGTEAFF
TRBD2,14,TRBJ2-7,once,TRBV7-6,TGTGCCAGCAGCCTAAGCGGGAGTGGGTACGAGCAGTACTTC,CASSLSGSGYEQYF
NA,14,TRBJ1-2,NA,TRBV28,TGTGCCAGCTCCATCCAACCAGCTAACTATGGCTACACCTTC,CASSIQPANYGYTF
TRBD2,16,TRBJ2-2,NA,TRBV19,TGTGCCAGTACCGTATTAGCGGGAGGGGGCACCGGGGAGCTGTTTTTT,CASTVLAGGGTGELFF
NA,14,TRBJ1-5,once,TRBV6-6,TGTGCCAGCAGAGTCGGGGGTGACAATCAGCCCCAGCATTTT,CASRVGGDNQPQHF
NA,15,TRBJ2-2,NA,TRBV5-4,TGTGCCAGCAGCTTACGAGGGCAGTGGACCGGGGAGCTGTTTTTT,CASSLRGQWTGELFF
TRBD2,14,TRBJ2-3,NA,TRBV27,TGTGCCAGCAGTTTATCCCTCGCCGGGGGGACGCAGTATTTT,CASSLSLAGGTQYF
NA,15,TRBJ1-5,once,TRBV19,TGTGCCAGTAGTATCTCACGGGAGGGCAATCAGCCCCAGCATTTT,CASSISREGNQPQHF
TRBD1,13,TRBJ1-2,NA,TRBV19,TGTGCCAGTATCGCCTGGGACAGCTATGGCTACACCTTC,CASIAWDSYGYTF
TRBD2,13,TRBJ2-1,NA,TRBV7-7,TGTGCTAGCAGCCCGGGACTAAACAATGAGCAGTTCTTC,CASSPGLNNEQFF
TRBD2,15,TRBJ2-1,once,TRBV2,TGTGCCAGCAGCGCAACTAGCGGGGGTCCTTATGGGCAGTTCTTC,CASSATSGGPYGQFF
TRBD1,15,TRBJ2-1,NA,TRBV27,TGTGCCAGCAGTTTTGGGGACAGGGAGTACAATGAGCAGTTCTTC,CASSFGDREYNEQFF
TRBD2,16,TRBJ2-7,NA,TRBV4-1,TGCGCCAGCAGCCAAACTAGCGGACTGAGCTCCTACGAGCAGTACTTC,CASSQTSGLSSYEQYF
NA,15,TRBJ2-7,once,TRBV6-5,TGTGCCAGCAGTACCTCCGGGACAAAAACCTACGAGCAGTACTTC,CASSTSGTKTYEQYF
NA,13,TRBJ1-4,NA,TRBV28,TGTGCCAGCAGTCAGGGTGTGGGGGAAAAACTGTTTTTT,CASSQGVGEKLFF
TRBD1,15,TRBJ2-1,NA,TRBV7-7,TGTGCTAGCAGCTCCGGGACAGGGGATTACAATGAGCAGTTCTTC,CASSSGTGDYNEQFF
TRBD1,16,TRBJ2-3,NA,TRBV7-9,TGTGCCAGCAGCTTAGTGTCTGGGACAGGGACAGGTACGCAGTATTTT,CASSLVSGTGTGTQYF
NA,18,TRBJ1-2,NA,TRBV4-1,TGCGCCAGCAGCCAACATCAAGGGCAGGGTTCCTCAGACTATGGCTACACCTTC,CASSQHQGQGSSDYGYTF
TRBD1,15,TRBJ2-3,NA,TRBV19,TGTGCCAGTAGTACCGGACAGGGAGGCACAGATACGCAGTATTTT,CASSTGQGGTDTQYF
TRBD1,15,TRBJ1-5,NA,TRBV29-1,TGCAGCGTCTCCGGGGACAGGGGAGAGAATCAGCCCCAGCATTTT,CSVSGDRGENQPQHF
NA,14,TRBJ2-2,NA,TRBV7-9,TGTGCCAGCAGCTTGGACTCGTTCACCGGGGAGCTGTTTTTT,CASSLDSFTGELFF
TRBD2,15,TRBJ2-7,NA,TRBV6-5,TGTGCCAGCAGCAAAGGGGCTAGCGGGGTCTACGAGCAGTACTTC,CASSKGASGVYEQYF
NA,14,TRBJ2-4,NA,TRBV2,TGTGCCAGCAGGAGCGCAGGGGCCAAAAACATTCAGTACTTC,CASRSAGAKNIQYF
NA,14,TRBJ1-1,NA,TRBV9,TGTGCCAGCAGCGGGGGGCGGAGGAACACTGAAGCTTTCTTT,CASSGGRRNTEAFF
TRBD1,14,TRBJ1-5,NA,TRBV6-5,TGTGCCAGCAGCAGGGACAGCCTAAATCAGCCCCAGCATTTT,CASSRDSLNQPQHF
NA,14,TRBJ1-1,NA,TRBV18,TGTGCCAGCTCACCAAACAGGGAGAGAGCTGAAGCTTTCTTT,CASSPNRERAEAFF
TRBD2,17,TRBJ2-2,NA,TRBV5-6,TGTGCCAGCAGCCCAACGACACTAGCGGTTAACACCGGGGAGCTGTTTTTT,CASSPTTLAVNTGELFF